These T cell receptor beta chains were read from a single sample in a study of Ad26.COV2.S vaccination and SARS-CoV-2 variants. Clones were read by immunoSEQ multiplex PCR, and TCRdb kept only the in-frame ones, dropping some. The sample holds around 380,000 clones, about 85% seen once. Here the sequenced sample was peripheral blood, taken in a trial of Ad26.COV2.S vaccine versus placebo. Receptors originate from a person aged 18-65 years who received the Ad26.COV2.S COVID-19 vaccine or a placebo. Both conserved end residues are part of each CDR3. Each record gives: J gene, clone size, D gene, V gene, CDR3 protein, CDR3 DNA. D genes are given only for firm matches. The listing skips clone size in some rows; elsewhere it reads once, few, many or a size class.

>TRBJ2-2|few|NA|TRBV6-6
CASTRGGAPFAGELFF
TGTGCCAGCACTAGAGGCGGGGCCCCATTTGCCGGGGAGCTGTTTTTT
>TRBJ1-2|NA|TRBD1|TRBV5-1
CASSLGTGSNYGYTF
TGCGCCAGCAGCTTGGGGACAGGGTCTAACTATGGCTACACCTTC
>TRBJ1-2|NA|NA|TRBV6-5
CASRWTVLVGYTF
TGTGCCAGCAGGTGGACAGTCTTGGTTGGCTACACCTTC
>TRBJ2-7|NA|NA|TRBV21-1
CASKGHQSSYEQYF
TGTGCCAGTAAGGGACACCAAAGCTCCTACGAGCAGTACTTC
>TRBJ2-3|once|NA|TRBV11-2
CASSLEGYRTDTQYF
TGTGCCAGCAGCTTAGAGGGGTACCGCACAGATACGCAGTATTTT
>TRBJ1-4|NA|NA|TRBV7-9
CASSFVGGPNEKLFF
TGTGCCAGCAGCTTCGTGGGGGGTCCTAATGAAAAACTGTTTTTT
>TRBJ1-2|few|TRBD1|TRBV3-1/TRBV3-2
CASSQEDREGGYTF
TGTGCCAGCAGCCAAGAGGACAGGGAAGGTGGCTACACCTTC
>TRBJ2-7|few|TRBD2|TRBV4-1
CASSRIGTSGGYEQYF
TGCGCCAGCAGCCGCATAGGGACTAGCGGGGGCTACGAGCAGTACTTC
>TRBJ2-2|NA|TRBD1|TRBV7-9
CASSLAGQGTGELFF
TGTGCCAGCAGCTTAGCGGGACAGGGCACCGGGGAGCTGTTTTTT
>TRBJ2-3|NA|NA|TRBV5-4
CASSLGLFTDTQYF
TGTGCCAGCAGCCTCGGACTTTTCACAGATACGCAGTATTTT
>TRBJ2-1|NA|TRBD1|TRBV18
CASSPLQGALKEQFF
TGTGCCAGCTCACCACTACAGGGGGCCCTAAAAGAGCAGTTCTTC
>TRBJ2-1|once|NA|TRBV5-1
CASTDVAGNEQFF
TGCGCCAGCACGGACGTAGCCGGGAATGAGCAGTTCTTC
>TRBJ1-5|once|NA|TRBV27
CASRAASGSNQPQHF
TGTGCCAGCAGGGCGGCCTCGGGAAGCAATCAGCCCCAGCATTTT
>TRBJ1-4|once|NA|TRBV5-6
CASSLAVSPEKLFF
TGTGCCAGCAGCTTGGCCGTGAGCCCGGAAAAACTGTTTTTT
>TRBJ1-2|few|TRBD1|TRBV6-5
CASSTDRDDKFGYTF
TGTGCCAGCAGTACCGACAGGGATGATAAGTTTGGCTACACCTTC
>TRBJ2-7|NA|NA|TRBV30
CAWSSPGPSDEQYF
TGTGCCTGGAGTTCCCCGGGCCCATCGGACGAGCAGTACTTC
>TRBJ1-6|NA|TRBD1|TRBV5-1
CASSLGEGAVSPLHF
TGCGCCAGCAGCTTGGGAGAGGGGGCGGTTTCACCCCTCCACTTT
>TRBJ2-2|NA|NA|TRBV3-1/TRBV3-2
CASSQDKGVHTGELFF
TGTGCCAGCAGCCAAGATAAAGGTGTGCACACCGGGGAGCTGTTTTTT
>TRBJ2-3|NA|TRBD2|TRBV5-6
CASSLLTSGGPDTQYF
TGTGCCAGCAGCCTCCTTACTAGCGGGGGGCCAGATACGCAGTATTTT
>TRBJ1-6|NA|NA|TRBV7-2
CASSLVTPAKSSYNSPLHF
TGTGCCAGCAGCTTAGTAACCCCAGCCAAAAGCTCCTATAATTCACCCCTCCACTTT
>TRBJ1-3|few|NA|TRBV10-2
CASSDLIWASGNTIYF
TGCGCCAGCAGTGATCTTATCTGGGCCTCTGGAAACACCATATATTTT
>TRBJ1-6|NA|NA|TRBV7-2
CASSFDTTVAPLHF
TGTGCCAGCAGCTTCGACACAACGGTGGCGCCCCTCCACTTT
>TRBJ2-5|NA|TRBD2|TRBV9
CASSVDAGGSVETQYF
TGTGCCAGCAGCGTAGACGCGGGGGGAAGCGTAGAGACCCAGTACTTC
>TRBJ1-1|NA|NA|TRBV3-1/TRBV3-2
CASSQPGRGLTEAFF
TGTGCCAGCAGCCAACCGGGTCGGGGGTTAACTGAAGCTTTCTTT
>TRBJ2-5|NA|TRBD1|TRBV6-1
CASSENPGQGQETQYF
TGTGCCAGCAGTGAAAACCCTGGACAGGGACAAGAGACCCAGTACTTC
>TRBJ2-1|NA|TRBD2|TRBV6-5
CASSYSGLAGNEQFF
TGTGCCAGCAGTTACTCTGGGCTAGCGGGGAATGAGCAGTTCTTC
>TRBJ2-5|NA|NA|TRBV3-1/TRBV3-2
CASSQEEGGPGETQYF
TGTGCCAGCAGCCAAGAGGAGGGGGGGCCCGGGGAGACCCAGTACTTC
>TRBJ2-7|NA|NA|TRBV7-2
CASTETGGPTYEQYF
TGTGCCAGCACCGAGACTGGGGGTCCGACCTACGAGCAGTACTTC
>TRBJ2-7|NA|NA|TRBV7-2
CASSLGPTNSYEQYF
TGTGCCAGCAGCTTAGGTCCGACTAACTCCTACGAGCAGTACTTC